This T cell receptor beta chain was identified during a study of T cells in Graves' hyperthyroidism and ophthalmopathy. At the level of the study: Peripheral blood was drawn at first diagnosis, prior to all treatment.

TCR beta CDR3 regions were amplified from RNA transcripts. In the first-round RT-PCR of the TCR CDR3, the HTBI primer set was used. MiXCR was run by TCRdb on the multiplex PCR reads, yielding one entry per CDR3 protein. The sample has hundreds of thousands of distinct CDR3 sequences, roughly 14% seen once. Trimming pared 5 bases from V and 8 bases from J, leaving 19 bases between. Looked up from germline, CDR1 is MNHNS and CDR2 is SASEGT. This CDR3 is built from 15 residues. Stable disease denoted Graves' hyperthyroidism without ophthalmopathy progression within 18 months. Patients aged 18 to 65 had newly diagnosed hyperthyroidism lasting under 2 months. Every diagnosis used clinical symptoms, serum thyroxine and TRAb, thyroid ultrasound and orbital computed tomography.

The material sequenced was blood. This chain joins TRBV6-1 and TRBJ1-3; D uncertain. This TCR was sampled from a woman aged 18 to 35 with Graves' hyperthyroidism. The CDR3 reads CASSPHKSTRDTIYF. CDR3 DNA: TGTGCCAGCAGTCCCCATAAATCCACTCGGGACACCATATATTTT.